The clone carrying this T cell receptor (beta chain) was counted many times. Time point indicated: before trial treatment. The data stem from a study of low-dose radiotherapy and immunotherapy resistance in tumors. CDR3 length: 16 residues. Germline CDR1 SGHVS, CDR2 FQNEAQ. V shed 5 bases and J 9 bases; nucleotides not matched to a gene: 18. TRAV- and TRBV-specific primers, spanning alpha and beta chains, primed first-strand cDNA. TCR amplification used 20 PCR cycles, a constant-region primer and a V-primer adapter. In vitro transcription served to amplify the mRNA that had been isolated. In TCRdb, the reads were re-called with MiXCR into one record per CDR3 protein. There are tens of thousands of distinct CDR3 sequences in the sample; less than 40% occur only once, and less than 4% lies in the top ten.

The chain recombines TRBV7-8 with TRBJ2-5; 7 nucleotides align to TRBD1. Sequencing used PBMCs, obtained before treatment. This TCR was recovered from a male donor with gallbladder cancer. The CDR3 protein is CASSPGTVPRQGAQYF. CDR3 sequence (DNA): TGTGCCAGCAGCCCTGGGACAGTCCCACGCCAAGGGGCCCAGTACTTC.